The rows below give T cell receptor beta chains drawn from one sample of a study of blood T cell repertoires in COVID-19. TCRdb's table, derived via immunoSEQ multiplex PCR, lists solely in-frame clones and lacks some. Altogether approximately 200,000 clones are present, roughly 88% being singletons, with the ten largest covering about 3.5%. Sequencing used PBMCs or T cells enriched from blood (not recorded which). These receptors all stem from a young woman who had been exposed to COVID-19. Each CDR3 is given without its conserved first and last residue. The order of the fields is CDR3 protein, clone size, V gene, J gene. Some rows mark clone size as missing; the rest say once, few, many or name a class of expanded clone.

SVVGAGGFKTQY,.,TRBV29-1,TRBJ2-5
ASGKPNRLGRVRNQPQH,.,TRBV21-1,TRBJ1-5
ASGLAGTGGDGYT,.,TRBV7-9,TRBJ1-2
ASSDGRGYGYT,.,TRBV2,TRBJ1-2
ARGGGGSSGNTIY,.,TRBV7-3,TRBJ1-3
ASSQGGANYGYT,.,TRBV3-1/TRBV3-2,TRBJ1-2
ASSLVGSGHYNEQF,.,TRBV11-2,TRBJ2-1
ASSSRQGASLSTDTQY,.,TRBV2,TRBJ2-3
ATSEGLAGENTGELF,.,TRBV24-1,TRBJ2-2
ASSDPGLGIQY,.,TRBV25-1,TRBJ2-4
ASSLNAGTSVGNEQF,.,TRBV5-1,TRBJ2-1
ASRGTGTYYGYT,.,TRBV2,TRBJ1-2
ASSVDIGANSPLH,.,TRBV9,TRBJ1-6
ASSYSSQGSWNEQF,.,TRBV6-5,TRBJ2-1
ASSILQGNHSPLH,.,TRBV27,TRBJ1-6
ASSLGQSNQPQH,few,TRBV7-2,TRBJ1-5